This passage covers 9 T cell receptor beta chains from one sample sequenced in a study of regulatory T cells in long-lasting Graves disease. Time point given: newly diagnosed GD, antithyroid drugs for less than 3 months. PBMC RNA served as the TCR library source. iRepertoire HTBI primers and Arm-PCR of CDR3 regions built TCR beta libraries. TCRdb analysed the multiplex PCR reads with MiXCR anew, one entry per CDR3 protein. The table has approximately 440,000 distinct CDR3 sequences, roughly 16% seen once; the top ten hold 12%. Separately, the same data were catalogued under a study of T cells in Graves' hyperthyroidism and ophthalmopathy.

Sequenced material: peripheral blood mononuclear cells (PBMCs), taken at new diagnosis, from a patient treated with antithyroid drugs. Every receptor here comes from a man aged 35 to 55 with Graves disease.

The V and J genes are TRBV29-1 and TRBJ2-1, with 8 positions matching TRBD2. CDR1 is SQVTM, CDR2 ANQGSEA, per germline. The CDR3 loop spans 14 amino acids. V shed 6 bases and J 0 bases; nucleotides not matched to a gene: 4. CDR3 loop: CSVGSGSSYNEQFF. CDR3 sequence (DNA): TGCAGCGTGGGCAGCGGGAGCTCCTACAATGAGCAGTTCTTC.

The J gene is TRBJ2-7, the V gene TRBV6-2 or TRBV6-3; the D is unclear. From germline, CDR1 is MNHEY and CDR2 SVGEGT. Trimming shortened V by 8 bases and J by 1 base, and 0 bases separated the two germline ends. The CDR3 spans 9 residues. This chain's CDR3 is CASSYEQYF. The CDR3 DNA reads TGTGCCAGCTCCTACGAGCAGTACTTC.

On this clonotype itself: Just one base apart from a much larger clone, this may be a read error. This rearrangement joins TRBV2 to TRBJ2-7, with D unresolved. Trimming shortened V by 4 bases and J by 7 bases, and 11 bases separated the two germline ends. This CDR3 is 12 amino acids long. Germline V CDR1 and CDR2: SNHLY, FYNNEI. The CDR3 region is CASSAPHGEQYF. For the CDR3, the DNA is TGTGCCAGCAGTGCGCCCCACGGGGAGCAGTACTTC.

This clonotype was seen a handful of times. V and J are TRBV19 and TRBJ2-2; no definite D call. With 3 bases removed from V and 7 bases from J, the gap between germline ends came to 12 bases. CDR1 and CDR2 (germline): LNHDA, SQIVND (reference sequence). The CDR3 covers 14 residues. The CDR3 sequence: CASSILTTSGELFF. As DNA, the CDR3 is TGTGCCAGTAGTATTCTCACCACAAGCGGGGAGCTGTTTTTT.

In this sample, this clonotype turned up a few times. This sequence joins TRBV19 and TRBJ2-2; the D is unclear. CDR3 length: 14 residues. Trimming pared 3 bases from V and 0 bases from J, leaving 5 bases between. Germline values: CDR1 LNHDA, CDR2 SQIVND (reference sequence). DNA for the CDR3: TGTGCCAGTAGTATCCCCCCGAACACCGGGGAGCTGTTTTTT. This gives the protein CASSIPPNTGELFF.

In this sample, this clonotype turned up a few times. This chain uses TRBV27 with TRBJ1-2; TRBD1 matches at 8 bases. Germline V lookup: CDR1 MNHEY, CDR2 SMNVEV (reference sequence). V lost 5 bases to trimming and J lost 6 bases; unmatched junction nucleotides: 5. This CDR3 is 13 amino acids long. DNA of the CDR3: TGTGCCAGCAGTCCCAGGGGGCGGAATGGCTACACCTTC. Translating gives CASSPRGRNGYTF.

This clonotype came up many times. The genes are TRBV12-3 or TRBV12-4 and TRBJ2-7; TRBD2 matches at 14 bases. The V and J ends lost 5 bases and 4 bases, in that order; junction bases with no gene match: 13. The CDR3 length is 18 residues. CDR3 nucleotides: TGTGCCAGCAGTCCCTTTCCCGGGACTAGCGGGAGCTATTACGAGCAGTACTTC. Protein: CASSPFPGTSGSYYEQYF.

The CDR3 coding sequence is TGTGCCAGCAGCCAGGGGACAGGGGTCAACACCGGGGAGCTGTTTTTT. It yields the protein CASSQGTGVNTGELFF. The rearrangement uses TRBV27 and TRBJ2-2; 10 nucleotides align to TRBD1. The CDR3 runs 16 residues. V dropped 6 bases and J dropped 2; count of bases not matched to a gene: 6. CDR1 and CDR2 (germline): MNHEY, SMNVEV (reference sequence).

This clonotype was seen repeatedly, ten times or more. The V and J genes are TRBV11-3 and TRBJ1-1; D gene ambiguous. Germline CDR1 and CDR2: SGHNT and YENEEA. The CDR3 runs to 15 residues. Deletions cut 5 bases from V and 9 bases from J, with 22 bases between. The CDR3 nucleotides are TGTGCCAGCAGCCCACCCCCGGTCAGCGCACCTAAAGCTTTCTTT. This encodes CASSPPPVSAPKAFF. The full variable domain, its missing parts supplied by reference TRBV11-3 and TRBJ1-1, is EAGVVQSPRYKIIEKKQPVAFWCNPISGHNTLYWYLQNLGQGPELLIRYENEEAVDDSQLPKDRFSAERLKGVDSTLKIQPAELGDSAVYLCASSPPPVSAPKAFFGQGTRLTVV.